A selection of T cell receptor beta chains follows, all from one sample in a study of T cells in Graves' hyperthyroidism and ophthalmopathy. Each CDR3 protein gets one entry after TCRdb re-called the multiplex PCR reads with MiXCR. In the table there are roughly 550,000 distinct CDR3 sequences, about 15% of which are singletons. The specimen was blood. The origin of the receptors is a woman in her twenties or thirties with Graves' ophthalmopathy. Both conserved end residues are part of each CDR3. A D gene is named only where the DNA matches it firmly. Some rows mark clone size as missing; the rest say once, few, many or name a class of expanded clone.

j_call | clone_size | d_call | v_call | cdr3_nt | cdr3_aa
TRBJ2-1 | many | NA | TRBV12-3/TRBV12-4 | TGTGCCAGCAGTTTGGGACCGCGCGTCAATGAGCAGTTCTTC | CASSLGPRVNEQFF
TRBJ2-3 | many | NA | TRBV5-1 | TGCGCCAGCAGCCCGGCCGCAGGAATAAGCACAGATACGCAGTATTTT | CASSPAAGISTDTQYF
TRBJ1-6 | many | NA | TRBV6-1 | TGTGCCAGCAGTTATTCCGATAATTCACCCCTCCACTTT | CASSYSDNSPLHF
TRBJ1-2 | many | NA | TRBV4-1 | TGCGCCAGCAGCCAAGTCTCGGTAGGTGCGGGGCTCGGCGACACCTTC | CASSQVSVGAGLGDTF
TRBJ2-7 | few | NA | TRBV6-2/TRBV6-3 | TGTGCCAGCAAACTCGTTTTAGGGGTCTCCGAGCAGTACTTC | CASKLVLGVSEQYF
TRBJ2-7 | many | TRBD1 | TRBV27 | TGTGCCAGCAGCTCGAGGGGACAGGGGCCTAGGGAGCAGTACTTC | CASSSRGQGPREQYF
TRBJ1-5 | NA | TRBD1 | TRBV28 | TGTGCCAGCAGATGGACAGGGGCAAATCAGCCCCAGCATTTT | CASRWTGANQPQHF
TRBJ2-5 | many | NA | TRBV7-2 | TGTGCCAGCCGCCTCTGGGACCGGGGAAAAAAAGAGACCCAGTACTTC | CASRLWDRGKKETQYF
TRBJ2-1 | NA | TRBD1 | TRBV28 | TGTGCCAGCAGTTCCATTGCCGGGACAGACCCCGCTGAGCAGTTCTTC | CASSSIAGTDPAEQFF
TRBJ2-4 | many | NA | TRBV5-1 | TGCGCCAGCAGCTTGGGGAGCGGTATAGCCAAAAACATTCAGTACTTC | CASSLGSGIAKNIQYF
TRBJ2-7 | many | NA | TRBV28 | TGTGCCAGCACAGGGGTAGGAGAGCAGTACTTC | CASTGVGEQYF
TRBJ2-1 | many | NA | TRBV7-8 | TGTGCCAGCAGCTTATCGCCGGCGACCTACAATGAGCAGTTCTTC | CASSLSPATYNEQFF
TRBJ2-2 | few | NA | TRBV19 | TGTGCCAGTAGTATTTTGCGGAACACCGGGGAGCTGTTTTTT | CASSILRNTGELFF
TRBJ1-1 | NA | NA | TRBV5-1 | TGCGCCAGCAGCAGGGACGTGGCTACTGAAGCTTTCTTT | CASSRDVATEAFF
TRBJ2-1 | NA | NA | TRBV19 | TGTGCCAGTAGTGTAGCCGTGACTAGTCCCTACAATGAGCAGTTCTTC | CASSVAVTSPYNEQFF
TRBJ2-3 | many | NA | TRBV28 | TGTGCCAGCAGTTTATTGATAGGGGAAGGTACAGATACGCAGTATTTT | CASSLLIGEGTDTQYF
TRBJ2-5 | many | TRBD1 | TRBV5-5 | TGTGCCAGCAGCCGGGACAGGGCATTAGAGACCCAGTACTTC | CASSRDRALETQYF
TRBJ2-1 | NA | NA | TRBV28 | TGTGCCAGCATCGCGGCGGGATGGGGCAATGAGCAGTTCTTC | CASIAAGWGNEQFF
TRBJ2-7 | few | NA | TRBV7-9 | TGTGCCAGCAGCTTAGACAGGGACCTCAACGAGCAGTACTTC | CASSLDRDLNEQYF
TRBJ1-3 | NA | NA | TRBV6-1 | TGTGCCAGCAGAGATACGGGACGCGAAAACACCATATATTTT | CASRDTGRENTIYF
TRBJ2-3 | many | TRBD1 | TRBV27 | TGTGCCAGCAGTTCCTACATTACCGGGACAGGGACTACAGATACGCAGTATTTT | CASSSYITGTGTTDTQYF
TRBJ2-2 | few | TRBD1 | TRBV7-3 | TGTGCCAGCAGCACCCGACAGGGGGTGGACACCGGGGAGCTGTTTTTT | CASSTRQGVDTGELFF
TRBJ2-1 | NA | NA | TRBV15 | TGTGCCACCAGCAGAGATATGTTGGACGGGAGTGGAAATGAGCAGTTCTTC | CATSRDMLDGSGNEQFF
TRBJ2-2 | NA | NA | TRBV20-1 | TGCAGTGCTAGTGGTTTTATCGAGCGGAGCATCACCGGGGAGCTGTTTTTT | CSASGFIERSITGELFF
TRBJ2-3 | many | NA | TRBV20-1 | TGCAGTGCTAAGGAGGGGCCAGATACGCAGTATTTT | CSAKEGPDTQYF
TRBJ2-7 | NA | TRBD2 | TRBV11-1 | TGTGCCAGCAGCCTCGCCGCGGGGGGTTACGAGCAGTACTTC | CASSLAAGGYEQYF
TRBJ1-1 | NA | NA | TRBV12-3/TRBV12-4 | TGTGCCAGCAGTCCCCCTAAGGACACTGAAGCTTTCTTT | CASSPPKDTEAFF
TRBJ2-3 | few | TRBD2 | TRBV7-9 | TGTGCCAGCCTACTTACTAGCGGGAGGGCCGGCGCAGATACGCAGTATTTT | CASLLTSGRAGADTQYF
TRBJ2-4 | few | NA | TRBV5-8 | TGTGCCAGCAGCTTGGAGGGGTCGAAACAGTACTTC | CASSLEGSKQYF
TRBJ2-1 | many | NA | TRBV5-1 | TGCGCCAGCAGCTTGGAGATGCAGACTTTCAATGAGCAGTTCTTC | CASSLEMQTFNEQFF
TRBJ2-3 | few | TRBD1 | TRBV28 | TGTGCCAGCAGTTCCGGACAGGGAAGAAGCACAGATACGCAGTATTTT | CASSSGQGRSTDTQYF
TRBJ2-5 | NA | NA | TRBV12-3/TRBV12-4 | TGTGCCAGCAGGCCGGATCAAGAGACCCAGTACTTC | CASRPDQETQYF
TRBJ1-1 | many | NA | TRBV18 | TGTGCCAGCTCACCGGGCGGGATCCTCCGCAACACTGAAGCTTTCTTT | CASSPGGILRNTEAFF
TRBJ1-2 | few | NA | TRBV15 | TGTGCCACCAGCAGAGGAGCCGGGATCTATGGCTACACCTTC | CATSRGAGIYGYTF
TRBJ2-7 | many | TRBD1 | TRBV20-1 | TGCAGTGCCTTATTGGGGACAGCCTACGAGCAGTACTTC | CSALLGTAYEQYF
TRBJ2-2 | many | NA | TRBV7-3 | TGTGCCAGCAGCCCATACACCGGGGAGCTGTTTTTT | CASSPYTGELFF
TRBJ2-1 | many | NA | TRBV28 | TGTGCCAGCACCCGCCCGGGTGGGATTGGGGACAATGAGCAGTTCTTC | CASTRPGGIGDNEQFF
TRBJ2-1 | NA | TRBD2 | TRBV28 | TGTGCCAGCAGTCCCTATTATAGCGGGGGGGATGAGCAGTTCTTC | CASSPYYSGGDEQFF
TRBJ2-1 | few | NA | TRBV4-3 | TGCGCCAGCAGCCAAGAAACCACGAGATCGCAGTTCTTC | CASSQETTRSQFF
TRBJ2-2 | few | NA | TRBV7-3 | TGTGCCAGCAGCTTACAGGGGGGGGACGGGGAGCTGTTTTTT | CASSLQGGDGELFF
TRBJ2-7 | NA | NA | TRBV20-1 | TGCAGTGCTAGTAAGGGGCTAGAGTACGAGCAGTACTTC | CSASKGLEYEQYF
TRBJ1-5 | many | NA | TRBV14 | TGTGCCAGCAGCCAAGCAGGAGGGAATCAGCCCCAGCATTTT | CASSQAGGNQPQHF
TRBJ1-6 | many | TRBD1 | TRBV28 | TGTGCCAGCCAACCACAGACAGGGAATAATTCACCCCTCCACTTT | CASQPQTGNNSPLHF
TRBJ2-5 | few | TRBD1 | TRBV9 | TGTGCCAGCAGCCCGTCGGGGACAGGGGGAGAGACCCAGTACTTC | CASSPSGTGGETQYF
TRBJ1-5 | NA | NA | TRBV20-1 | TGCAGTGCTAGAAGGGCCAGAAATCAGCCCCAGCATTTT | CSARRARNQPQHF
TRBJ2-1 | NA | TRBD2 | TRBV5-1 | TGCGCCAGCAGCTTGGAGCCTAGCGGGTCCCACTCCTACAATGAGCAGTTCTTC | CASSLEPSGSHSYNEQFF
TRBJ1-2 | many | NA | TRBV28 | TGTGCCAGCACAGTTCGACAGGCTAACTATGGCTACACCTTC | CASTVRQANYGYTF
TRBJ1-5 | NA | NA | TRBV7-2 | TGTGCCAGCAGCCCCACCGGGGTCGATAGCAATCAGCCCCAGCATTTT | CASSPTGVDSNQPQHF
TRBJ2-1 | many | TRBD1 | TRBV7-2 | TGTGCCAGCAGCCGGGGGACAGGGGGCCACAATGAGCAGTTCTTC | CASSRGTGGHNEQFF
TRBJ1-1 | many | TRBD1 | TRBV7-2 | TGTGCCAGCAGCGTTGAGAAAAATACAGGGGAGACTTTCTTT | CASSVEKNTGETFF
TRBJ1-2 | many | NA | TRBV9 | TGTGCCAGCAGCGTGGGGGGGCGAGCTGAAGGCTACACCTTC | CASSVGGRAEGYTF
TRBJ2-5 | NA | NA | TRBV5-5 | TGTGCCAGCAGCCACTTTATAGGACAGCTCCAAGAGACCCAGTACTTC | CASSHFIGQLQETQYF
TRBJ1-1 | many | NA | TRBV20-1 | TGCAGTGCTAGAGCTGGGGGGATGAACACTGAAGCTTTCTTT | CSARAGGMNTEAFF
TRBJ2-2 | few | TRBD1 | TRBV6-5 | TGTGCCAGCAGTTACTCTTACAGGGGCCGACTGGCCGGGGAGCTGTTTTTT | CASSYSYRGRLAGELFF
TRBJ2-3 | few | TRBD2 | TRBV20-1 | TGCAGTGCTTTACTAGCGGGCTTCACAGATACGCAGTATTTT | CSALLAGFTDTQYF
TRBJ1-2 | few | TRBD1 | TRBV7-8 | TGTGCCAGCAGCTCCACGACAGGGTCCGGCTACACCTTC | CASSSTTGSGYTF
TRBJ2-1 | many | NA | TRBV7-9 | TGTGCCAGCAGCTTAGAGTCAACGGGTGAGCAGTTCTTC | CASSLESTGEQFF
TRBJ2-1 | many | TRBD2 | TRBV15 | TGTGCCACCAGCATCCCCCTAGCGGGAAGCAATGAGCAGTTCTTC | CATSIPLAGSNEQFF
TRBJ1-5 | NA | TRBD1 | TRBV27 | TGTGCCAGCAGGATCAGGGGGGGCAATCAGCCCCAGCATTTT | CASRIRGGNQPQHF